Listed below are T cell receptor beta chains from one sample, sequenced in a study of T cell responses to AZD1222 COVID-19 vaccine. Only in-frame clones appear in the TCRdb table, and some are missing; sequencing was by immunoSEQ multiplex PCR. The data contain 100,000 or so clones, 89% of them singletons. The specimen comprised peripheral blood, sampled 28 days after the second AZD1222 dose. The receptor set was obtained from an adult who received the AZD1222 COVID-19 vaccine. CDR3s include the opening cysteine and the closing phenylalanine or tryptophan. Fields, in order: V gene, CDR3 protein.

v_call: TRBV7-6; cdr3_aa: CASSPIGGTRNTEAFF
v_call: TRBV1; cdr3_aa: CTSSQDLSRGQGRETQYF
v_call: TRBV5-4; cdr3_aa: CASSLGTTGVNTEAFF
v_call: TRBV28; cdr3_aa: CASRSVPGALGNTIYF
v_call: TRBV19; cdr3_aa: CASSRRAGTDTQYF
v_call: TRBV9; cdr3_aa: CASSVDQETQYF
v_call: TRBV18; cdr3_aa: CASSRGAQMNTEAFF
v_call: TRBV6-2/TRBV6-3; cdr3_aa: CASSYLGTGNTEAFF
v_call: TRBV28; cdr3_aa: CASKGNTEAFF
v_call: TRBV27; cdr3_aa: CASRRITGTASYEQYF
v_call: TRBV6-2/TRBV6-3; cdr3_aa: CASSDPRFDYGYTF
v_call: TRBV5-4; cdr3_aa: CASSFAGFKSPLHF
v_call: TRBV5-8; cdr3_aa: CASSLTLQGPYGYTF
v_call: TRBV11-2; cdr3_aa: CASSLTSGRRFTGELFF
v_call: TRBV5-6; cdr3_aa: CASSLRRGGGLQYF
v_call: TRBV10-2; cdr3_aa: CASARGDSNQPQHF
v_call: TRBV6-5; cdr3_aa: CASSSRWTSGDTQYF